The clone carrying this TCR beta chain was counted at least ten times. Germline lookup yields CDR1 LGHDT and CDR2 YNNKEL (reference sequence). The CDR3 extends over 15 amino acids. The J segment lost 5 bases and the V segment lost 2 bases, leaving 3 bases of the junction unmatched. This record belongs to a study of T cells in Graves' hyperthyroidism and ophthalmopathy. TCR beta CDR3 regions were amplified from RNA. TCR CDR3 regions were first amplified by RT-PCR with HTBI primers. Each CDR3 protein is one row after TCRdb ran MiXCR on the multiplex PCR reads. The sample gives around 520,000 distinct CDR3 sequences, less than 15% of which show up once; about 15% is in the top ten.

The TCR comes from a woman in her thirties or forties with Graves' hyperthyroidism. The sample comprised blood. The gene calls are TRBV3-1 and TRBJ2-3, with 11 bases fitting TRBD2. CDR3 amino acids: CASSQKLAGEDTQYF. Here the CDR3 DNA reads TGTGCCAGCAGCCAAAAACTAGCGGGAGAAGATACGCAGTATTTT.